The T cell receptor beta chain described here comes from a study of T cells after yellow fever vaccination. Background on the study: Fractions low in cell number were prepared with SMART-Seq v4 Ultra Low Input. Study-wide findings and caveats: The secondary T-cell response peaked on day 5, not day 15, but was weaker. Post-booster reappearance was seen for most primary-vaccination clones (around 96% CD4, around 88% CD8).

Deletions cut 2 bases from V and 0 bases from J, with 8 bases between. Germline values: CDR1 SGHTA, CDR2 FQGNSA. The CDR3 runs 14 residues. A few counts support this clonotype. What it binds is not known. TCRdb re-derived calls from the 5' RACE reads in MiXCR, one entry per CDR3 protein. The sample consists of about 550,000 distinct CDR3 sequences, roughly 19% of them appearing once. The J gene is TRBJ2-7, the V gene TRBV7-2, with D unresolved. This TCR derives from a man aged 30 to 45 who received the YFV17D yellow fever vaccine. This sample comprised PBMCs, obtained 15 days after the yellow fever booster vaccination. Written as DNA, the CDR3 is TGTGCCAGCAGCTTACACCATGACTCCTACGAGCAGTACTTC. It encodes CASSLHHDSYEQYF.